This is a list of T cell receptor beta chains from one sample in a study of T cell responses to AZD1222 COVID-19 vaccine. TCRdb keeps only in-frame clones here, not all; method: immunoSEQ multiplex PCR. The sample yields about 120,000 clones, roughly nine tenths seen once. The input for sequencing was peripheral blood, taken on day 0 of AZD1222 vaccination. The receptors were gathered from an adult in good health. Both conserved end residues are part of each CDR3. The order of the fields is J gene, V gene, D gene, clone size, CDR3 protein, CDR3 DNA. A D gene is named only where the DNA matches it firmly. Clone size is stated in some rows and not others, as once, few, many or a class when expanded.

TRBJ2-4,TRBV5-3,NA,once,CARQLGGIQYF,TGTGCCAGGCAACTAGGGGGCATTCAGTACTTC
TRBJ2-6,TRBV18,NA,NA,CASSPRRQAYSGANVLTF,TGTGCCAGCTCACCAAGAAGGCAGGCCTACTCTGGGGCCAACGTCCTGACTTTC
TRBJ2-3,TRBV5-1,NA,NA,CASSFRSDTQYF,TGCGCCAGCAGCTTCCGGTCCGATACGCAGTATTTT
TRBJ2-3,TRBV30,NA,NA,CAQERGFTDTQYF,TGTGCCCAGGAGAGAGGGTTCACAGATACGCAGTATTTT
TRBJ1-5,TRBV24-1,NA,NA,CATSDGGAHQPQHF,TGTGCCACCAGTGATGGTGGGGCCCATCAGCCCCAGCATTTT
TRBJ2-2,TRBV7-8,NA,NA,CASSEQGPGELFF,TGTGCCAGCAGCGAACAGGGTCCCGGGGAGCTGTTTTTT
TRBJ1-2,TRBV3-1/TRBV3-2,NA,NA,CASRSTHHGYTF,TGTGCCAGCAGATCGACACACCATGGCTACACCTTC
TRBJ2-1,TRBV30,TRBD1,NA,CAWIGDRAYNEQFF,TGTGCCTGGATAGGGGACAGGGCCTACAATGAGCAGTTCTTC
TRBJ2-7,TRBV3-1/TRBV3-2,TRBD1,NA,CASTGTGWSYEQYF,TGTGCCAGCACTGGGACAGGGTGGTCCTACGAGCAGTACTTC
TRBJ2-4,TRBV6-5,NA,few,CASKLGEAENIQYF,TGTGCCAGCAAGTTAGGGGAGGCGGAAAACATTCAGTACTTC
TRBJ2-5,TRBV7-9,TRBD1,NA,CASSSDRVQETQYF,TGTGCCAGCAGCTCTGACAGGGTTCAAGAGACCCAGTACTTC
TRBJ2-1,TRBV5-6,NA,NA,CASSLRGVKGYNEQFF,TGTGCCAGCAGCTTACGGGGCGTAAAGGGGTACAATGAGCAGTTCTTC
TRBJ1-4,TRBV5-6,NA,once,CASSLWAEKLFF,TGTGCCAGCAGCTTGTGGGCGGAAAAACTGTTTTTT
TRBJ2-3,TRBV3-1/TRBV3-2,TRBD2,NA,CASSQEVAGGYTDTQYF,TGTGCCAGCAGCCAAGAAGTAGCGGGAGGGTACACAGATACGCAGTATTTT
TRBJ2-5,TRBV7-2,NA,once,CASSLATGNQETQYF,TGTGCCAGCAGCTTAGCGACAGGCAACCAAGAGACCCAGTACTTC
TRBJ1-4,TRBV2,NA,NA,CASIRTLQTGEKLFF,TGTGCCAGCATTAGGACACTTCAAACCGGGGAAAAACTGTTTTTT
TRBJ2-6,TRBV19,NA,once,CASSLDVLSGANVLTF,TGTGCCAGTAGTTTGGACGTGCTCTCTGGGGCCAACGTCCTGACTTTC
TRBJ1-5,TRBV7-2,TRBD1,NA,CASSPRTGGLGQPQHF,TGTGCCAGCAGCCCACGGACAGGGGGGTTAGGTCAGCCCCAGCATTTT
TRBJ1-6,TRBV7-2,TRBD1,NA,CASSLSGQGAYNSPLHF,TGTGCCAGCAGCTTATCGGGACAGGGGGCCTATAATTCACCCCTCCACTTT
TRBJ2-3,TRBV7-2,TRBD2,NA,CASRRGGGTDTQYF,TGTGCCAGCCGCCGGGGCGGGGGAACAGATACGCAGTATTTT
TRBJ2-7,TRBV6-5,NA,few,CASRVEKGEQYF,TGTGCCAGCAGAGTGGAAAAGGGCGAGCAGTACTTC
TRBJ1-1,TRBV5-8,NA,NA,CASSLGQVVNTEAFF,TGTGCCAGCAGCTTGGGACAAGTCGTGAACACTGAAGCTTTCTTT
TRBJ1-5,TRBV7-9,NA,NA,CASSLSGTNQPQHF,TGTGCCAGCAGCTTAAGCGGTACCAATCAGCCCCAGCATTTT
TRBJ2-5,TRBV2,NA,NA,CASSEAYREETQYF,TGTGCCAGCAGTGAAGCCTACAGGGAGGAGACCCAGTACTTC
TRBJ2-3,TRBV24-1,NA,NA,CATSDAQGTTQYF,TGTGCCACCAGTGATGCCCAGGGGACGACGCAGTATTTT
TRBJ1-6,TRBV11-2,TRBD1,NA,CASSPGQGFTPLHF,TGTGCCAGCAGCCCCGGACAGGGGTTTACGCCCCTCCACTTT
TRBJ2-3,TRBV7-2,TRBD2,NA,CASSLQGLAGGADTQYF,TGTGCCAGCAGCTTGCAGGGACTAGCGGGGGGGGCAGATACGCAGTATTTT
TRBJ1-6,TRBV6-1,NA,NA,CASSDTGGAPLHF,TGTGCCAGCAGTGATACAGGAGGGGCACCCCTCCACTTT
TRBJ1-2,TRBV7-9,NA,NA,CARRGDPLGYYTF,TGTGCCCGGCGGGGGGACCCATTAGGATACTACACCTTC
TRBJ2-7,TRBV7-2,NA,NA,CASSLLAGYIYEQYF,TGTGCCAGCAGCTTACTGGCGGGCTACATCTACGAGCAGTACTTC
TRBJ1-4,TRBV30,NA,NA,CACRGGGEKLFF,TGTGCCTGTCGGGGAGGAGGTGAAAAACTGTTTTTT
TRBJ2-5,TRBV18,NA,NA,CASSGLGYQETQYF,TGTGCCAGCTCAGGGCTGGGCTACCAAGAGACCCAGTACTTC
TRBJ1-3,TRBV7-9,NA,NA,CASSFGSSGNTIYF,TGTGCCAGCAGCTTTGGGAGCTCTGGAAACACCATATATTTT
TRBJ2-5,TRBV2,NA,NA,CASSEMRETQYF,TGTGCCAGCAGTGAGATGCGAGAGACCCAGTACTTC
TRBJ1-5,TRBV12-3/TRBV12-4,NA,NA,CASSLAGDQPQHF,TGTGCCAGCAGTTTAGCGGGGGATCAGCCCCAGCATTTT
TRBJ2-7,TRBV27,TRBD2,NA,CASKLSGGPGYEQYF,TGTGCCAGCAAATTGTCGGGAGGCCCGGGATACGAGCAGTACTTC
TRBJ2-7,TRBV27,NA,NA,CASSLSRGRSYEQYF,TGTGCCAGCAGTTTATCCAGGGGCCGGTCCTACGAGCAGTACTTC
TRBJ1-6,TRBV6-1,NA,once,CASSADRGQGPLHF,TGTGCCAGCAGTGCGGACAGAGGCCAGGGGCCCCTCCACTTT
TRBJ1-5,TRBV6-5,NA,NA,CASSYTGGANQPQHF,TGTGCCAGCAGTTATACGGGCGGGGCAAATCAGCCCCAGCATTTT
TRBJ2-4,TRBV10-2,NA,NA,CASSPRGLAKNIQYF,TGCGCCAGCAGCCCTAGGGGTCTAGCCAAAAACATTCAGTACTTC
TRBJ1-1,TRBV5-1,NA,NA,CASKMDLNTEAFF,TGCGCCAGCAAAATGGATCTAAACACTGAAGCTTTCTTT
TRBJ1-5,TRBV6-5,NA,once,CASSYGGPQHF,TGTGCCAGCAGTTACGGGGGGCCCCAGCATTTT
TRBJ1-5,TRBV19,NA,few,CASSIQGPNQPQHF,TGTGCCAGTAGTATACAGGGCCCCAATCAGCCCCAGCATTTT
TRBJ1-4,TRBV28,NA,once,CASSLGDGYEKLFF,TGTGCCAGCAGTTTAGGGGACGGCTATGAAAAACTGTTTTTT
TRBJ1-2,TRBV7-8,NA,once,CASSLGFGAAGRGYTF,TGTGCCAGCAGCTTAGGCTTTGGGGCGGCAGGGCGAGGCTACACCTTC
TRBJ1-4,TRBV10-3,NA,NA,CAISESTGPNEKLFF,TGTGCCATCAGTGAGTCGACGGGGCCCAATGAAAAACTGTTTTTT
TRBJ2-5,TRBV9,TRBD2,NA,CASSFSGEETQYF,TGTGCCAGCAGCTTTAGCGGGGAAGAGACCCAGTACTTC
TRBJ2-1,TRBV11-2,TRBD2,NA,CASSVSSGGYANEQFF,TGTGCCAGCAGCGTATCTAGCGGGGGCTACGCCAATGAGCAGTTCTTC